One sample yielded the 2 T cell receptor beta chains listed below, sequenced in a study of shared clonotypes between healthy human individuals. Clones were read by immunoSEQ multiplex PCR, and TCRdb kept only the in-frame ones, dropping some. Of approximately 530,000 clones in the sample, roughly 95% were seen once. Sequenced: naive CD4+ T cells sorted from blood. Described subset: CD45RA+ positively selected. The source is a woman in her twenties or thirties in good health.

This rearrangement joins TRBV6-6 to TRBJ1-2; 7 bases map to TRBD1. Trimming cost V 8 bases and J 2 bases; bases outside gene matches: 2. The CDR3 sequence is 12 residues long. Germline loops: CDR1 MNHNY, CDR2 SVGAGI (reference sequence). The CDR3 region has the DNA TGTGCCAGCGCGGGACAGAACTATGGCTACACCTTC. This translates into CASAGQNYGYTF.

The genes are TRBV29-1 and TRBJ2-3, with D possibly matching TRBD1 (5 bases). Per germline, CDR1 SQVTM and CDR2 ANQGSEA. Trimming cost V 1 base and J 2 bases, with 16 bases left between them. The CDR3 is made up of 16 amino acids. CDR3 sequence reads: CSVEGGPGRNTDTQYF. DNA for the CDR3: TGCAGCGTTGAAGGGGGCCCCGGGCGGAACACAGATACGCAGTATTTT.